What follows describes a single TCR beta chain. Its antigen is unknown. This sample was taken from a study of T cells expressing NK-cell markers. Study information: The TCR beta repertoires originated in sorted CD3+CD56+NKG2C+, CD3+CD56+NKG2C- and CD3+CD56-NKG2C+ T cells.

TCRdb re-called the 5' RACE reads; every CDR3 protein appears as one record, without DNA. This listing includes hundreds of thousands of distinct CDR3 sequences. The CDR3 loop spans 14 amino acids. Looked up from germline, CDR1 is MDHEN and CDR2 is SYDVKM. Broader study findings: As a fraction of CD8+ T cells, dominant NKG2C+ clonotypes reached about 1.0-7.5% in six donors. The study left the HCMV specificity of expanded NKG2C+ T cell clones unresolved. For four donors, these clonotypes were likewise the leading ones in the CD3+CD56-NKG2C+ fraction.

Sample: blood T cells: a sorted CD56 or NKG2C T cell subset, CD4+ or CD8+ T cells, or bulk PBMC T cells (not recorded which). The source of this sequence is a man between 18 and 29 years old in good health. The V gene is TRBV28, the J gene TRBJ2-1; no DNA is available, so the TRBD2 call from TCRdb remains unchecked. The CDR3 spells CASTLSDLSNEQFF. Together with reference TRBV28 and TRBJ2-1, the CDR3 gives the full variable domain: DVKVTQSSRYLVKRTGEKVFLECVQDMDHENMFWYRQDPGLGLRLIYFSYDVKMKEKGDIPEGYSVSREKKERFSLILESASTNQTSMYLCASTLSDLSNEQFFGPGTRLTVL.